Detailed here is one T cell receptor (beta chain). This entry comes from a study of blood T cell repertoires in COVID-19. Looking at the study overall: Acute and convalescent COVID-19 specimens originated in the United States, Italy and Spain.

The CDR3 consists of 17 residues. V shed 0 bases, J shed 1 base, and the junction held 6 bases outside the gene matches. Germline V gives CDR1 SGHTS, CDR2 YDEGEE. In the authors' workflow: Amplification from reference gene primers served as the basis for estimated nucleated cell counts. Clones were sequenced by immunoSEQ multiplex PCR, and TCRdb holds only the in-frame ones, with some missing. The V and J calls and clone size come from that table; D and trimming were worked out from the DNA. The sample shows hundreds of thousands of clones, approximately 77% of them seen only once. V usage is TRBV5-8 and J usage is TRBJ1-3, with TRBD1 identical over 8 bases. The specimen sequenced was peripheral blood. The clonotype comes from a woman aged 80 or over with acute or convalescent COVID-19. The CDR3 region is CASSLDWTGTSGNTIYF. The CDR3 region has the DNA TGTGCCAGCAGCTTGGATTGGACAGGGACTTCTGGAAACACCATATATTTT.